This T cell receptor beta chain was recorded in a study of T cells in Graves' hyperthyroidism and ophthalmopathy. Template material for amplifying TCR beta CDR3 regions consisted of RNA transcripts. RT-PCR in the first round (using the HTBI primer set) targeted the TCR CDR3. TCRdb re-analysed the multiplex PCR reads in MiXCR, keeping a single row per CDR3 protein. The sample includes around 390,000 distinct CDR3 sequences, around 13% seen only once; the top ten take less than 20%. This CDR3 region has 15 residues. CDR1 is MNHNY, CDR2 SVGAGI, per germline (reference sequence). J lost 6 bases, V lost 0 bases, and 8 bases had no gene match. This clonotype was seen repeatedly, ten times or more.

The sequence was collected from a woman aged 25 to 39 with Graves' ophthalmopathy. The rearrangement joins TRBV6-6 to TRBJ2-7; 7 bases agree with TRBD1. The sequenced sample was blood. The CDR3 protein is CASSYSKTGSSEQYF. As DNA, the CDR3 is TGTGCCAGCAGTTACTCGAAGACAGGGTCTAGCGAGCAGTACTTC.